This T cell receptor (beta chain) emerged from a study of vaccination and CD4 T cells after COVID-19. At the level of the study: Cellular stimulation was performed using overlapping spike peptides derived from SARS-CoV-2, HCoV-NL63, HCoV-OC43 and HCoV-229E.

Broader study findings: Spike mono-reactivity held for 304 of 307 vaccine-specific clones in convalescent patients.

Details on this clonotype: Its matching antigen is unknown.

With the Oncomine TCR Beta short-read assay, DNA from cultured CD4+ T cells was sequenced. In TCRdb, the PCR reads were re-called with MiXCR into one record per CDR3 protein. The sample lists roughly 14,000 distinct CDR3 sequences, roughly 50% seen once, with 8% to 13% in the top ten. Specified treatment: roughly ten-day PBMC culture with coronavirus spike peptide pools or control peptides (ViraFEST assay). The J segment lost 0 bases and the V segment lost 5 bases, leaving 6 bases of the junction unmatched. Germline CDR1 SGHTA, CDR2 FQGNSA. This CDR3 spans 15 amino acids. The source is a human donor who had recovered from COVID-19. The source was CD4+ T cells from blood, cultured in vitro, collected before SARS-CoV-2 vaccination. The genes are TRBV7-2 and TRBJ1-2; 7 bases line up with TRBD1. CDR3 coding DNA: TGTGCCAGCAGCAAAGACAGGGCAGCTAACTATGGCTACACCTTC. This translates into CASSKDRAANYGYTF.